This T cell receptor beta chain originates from a study of blood T cell repertoires in COVID-19. Germline V gives CDR1 SGHDN, CDR2 FVKESK. V lost 6 bases and J lost 4; bases outside the gene matches: 5. This CDR3 contains 14 residues. The repertoire was sequenced with immunoSEQ multiplex PCR; TCRdb's copy has only in-frame clones and lacks some. This table has hundreds of thousands of clones, about 85% appearing once. The V call is TRBV14, the J call TRBJ2-1, with 8 bases lining up with TRBD2. Sequencing was done on a sample of peripheral blood. The TCR sequence derives from a woman under 30 with acute or convalescent COVID-19. CDR3 amino acids: CASSHSGNYNEQFF. The CDR3 DNA sequence: TGTGCCAGCAGTCATAGCGGGAATTACAATGAGCAGTTCTTC.